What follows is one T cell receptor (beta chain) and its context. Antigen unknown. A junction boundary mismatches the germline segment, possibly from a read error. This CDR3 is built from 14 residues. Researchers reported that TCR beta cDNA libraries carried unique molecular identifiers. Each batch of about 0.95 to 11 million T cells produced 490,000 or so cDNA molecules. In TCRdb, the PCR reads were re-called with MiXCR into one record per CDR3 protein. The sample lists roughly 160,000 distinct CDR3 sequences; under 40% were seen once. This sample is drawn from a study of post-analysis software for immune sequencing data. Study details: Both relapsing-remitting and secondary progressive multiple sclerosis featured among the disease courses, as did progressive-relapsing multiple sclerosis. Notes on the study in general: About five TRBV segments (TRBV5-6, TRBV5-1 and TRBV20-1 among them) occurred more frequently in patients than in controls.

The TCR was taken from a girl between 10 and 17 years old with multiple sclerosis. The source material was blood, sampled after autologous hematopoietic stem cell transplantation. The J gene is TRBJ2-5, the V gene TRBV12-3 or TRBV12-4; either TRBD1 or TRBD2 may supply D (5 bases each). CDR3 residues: CTSTPVGGGETQYF. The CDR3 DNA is TGTACCAGCACTCCCGTTGGGGGTGGGGAGACCCAGTACTTC.